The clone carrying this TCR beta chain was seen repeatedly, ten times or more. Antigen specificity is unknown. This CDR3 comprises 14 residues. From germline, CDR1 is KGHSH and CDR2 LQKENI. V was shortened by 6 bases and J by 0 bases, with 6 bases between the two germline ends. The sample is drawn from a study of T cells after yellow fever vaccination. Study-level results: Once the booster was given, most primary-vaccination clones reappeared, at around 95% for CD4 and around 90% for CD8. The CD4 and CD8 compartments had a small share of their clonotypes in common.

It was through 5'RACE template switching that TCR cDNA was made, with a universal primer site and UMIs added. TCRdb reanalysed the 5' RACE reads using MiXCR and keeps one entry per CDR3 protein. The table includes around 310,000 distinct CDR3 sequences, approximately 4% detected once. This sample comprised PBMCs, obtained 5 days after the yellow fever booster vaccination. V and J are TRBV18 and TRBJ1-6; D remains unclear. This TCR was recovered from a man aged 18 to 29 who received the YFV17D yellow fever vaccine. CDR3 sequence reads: CASSRSSYNSPLHF. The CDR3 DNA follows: TGTGCCAGCTCCAGGAGCTCCTATAATTCACCCCTCCACTTT.